The subject of this entry is one T cell receptor beta chain. Its target is not known. For TCRbeta, the library was prepared with unique molecular identifiers. TCRdb re-called the PCR reads with MiXCR, one entry per CDR3 protein. Altogether approximately 1,000,000 distinct CDR3 sequences are present, 25% to 35% being singletons, with the ten largest covering over 25%. After removal of 4 bases from V and 6 bases from J, the junction contained 13 bases not matched to a gene. Germline-derived CDR1 and CDR2 are MGHRA and YSYEKL. This CDR3 comprises 17 residues. The data belong to a study of T-cell reconstitution after alpha-beta-depleted transplantation in children. Study-level points and caveats: The high TCRbeta diversity at day 60 in some patients came from surviving recipient T cells and thymic progenitors.

The sequencing here drew on PBMCs, mostly from graft donor cells, taken 360 days after TCRalphabeta/CD19-depleted stem cell transplant. The rearrangement uses TRBV4-1 and TRBJ2-2; 8 nucleotides align to TRBD2. This receptor was taken from a boy younger than two who had a stem cell transplant for SCID, so the T cells may come from the graft donor. CDR3: CASSPTSGGGRPGELFF. The CDR3 region has the DNA TGCGCCAGCAGCCCTACTTCCGGGGGGGGAAGACCCGGGGAGCTGTTTTTT.